A selection of T cell receptor beta chains follows, all from one sample in a study of blood T cell repertoires in COVID-19. Generated by immunoSEQ multiplex PCR, the TCRdb table keeps only in-frame clones and is missing some. This table holds around 100,000 clones, 87% found once. Sequenced sample: peripheral blood. The receptors were gathered from a man between 45 and 60 years old in a cohort sampled during active COVID-19. The CDR3 runs from the conserved cysteine through the conserved F or W. A D gene is named only where the DNA matches it firmly. Not all rows give a size; the values are once, few, many and, for expanded clones, a class.

V gene	J gene	D gene	clone size	CDR3 DNA	CDR3 protein
TRBV28	TRBJ1-4	.	.	TGTGCCAGCAGCTCCTCACTGCCAGGGGCGCCGTTTTTT	CASSSSLPGAPFF
TRBV4-3	TRBJ2-1	TRBD2	.	TGCGCCAGCAGCTCGCGGGGGGGCTCCTACAATGAGCAGTTCTTC	CASSSRGGSYNEQFF
TRBV4-3	TRBJ1-2	TRBD1	.	TGCGCCAGCAGCCAAGTGGGACAGGGGTTTCACTATGGCTACACCTTC	CASSQVGQGFHYGYTF
TRBV7-8	TRBJ2-6	TRBD1	few	TGTGCAGCAACAGGGGTGGGGTCTGGGGCCAACGTCCTGACTTTC	CAATGVGSGANVLTF
TRBV18	TRBJ1-2	TRBD1	.	TGTGCCAGCTCACCACCGGGACAGTTATATGGCTACACCTTC	CASSPPGQLYGYTF
TRBV15	TRBJ1-6	.	.	TGTGCCACCAGCAGAGATGTTGAAGAAGCGCCCCTCCACTTT	CATSRDVEEAPLHF
TRBV10-3	TRBJ1-6	.	.	TGTGCCATTCGAGGGGCAGGGGTTAGCTCACCCCTCCACTTT	CAIRGAGVSSPLHF
TRBV6-2/TRBV6-3	TRBJ2-5	.	.	TGTGCCAGCAGTGCCCTGGTGCGTGAGACCCAGTACTTC	CASSALVRETQYF
TRBV7-2	TRBJ1-5	.	.	TGTGCCAGCAGCTTGGGCGTAAATAGCAATCAGCCCCAGCATTTT	CASSLGVNSNQPQHF
TRBV29-1	TRBJ2-7	TRBD2	once	TGCAGCGCCAGGGAGGGATACGAGCAGTACTTC	CSAREGYEQYF
TRBV7-9	TRBJ1-6	TRBD1	few	TGTGCCAGCAGCTTCGGACAGGGTGATAATTCACCCCTCCACTTT	CASSFGQGDNSPLHF
TRBV11-2	TRBJ2-5	TRBD2	.	TGTGCCAGCGGTACTAGCGGGCGCCCGGAGACCCAGTACTTC	CASGTSGRPETQYF
TRBV4-1	TRBJ1-5	TRBD1	.	TGCGCCAGCAGCCAAGGGGACAGGGGGATTCAGCCCCAGCATTTT	CASSQGDRGIQPQHF
TRBV12-3/TRBV12-4	TRBJ1-5	.	.	TGTGCCAGCAGTTTAGCCGGTAGCTCCCAGCATTTT	CASSLAGSSQHF
TRBV18	TRBJ1-1	TRBD1	.	TGTGCCAGCTCACCAGGACAGGGGGCAACTGAAGCTTTCTTT	CASSPGQGATEAFF
TRBV6-6	TRBJ2-3	.	.	TGTGCCAGCAGTTACACGGGAACACCCACAGATACGCAGTATTTT	CASSYTGTPTDTQYF
TRBV11-3	TRBJ1-2	.	.	TGTGCCAGCGAAAGACGGGGAGAGGGCTATGGCTACACCTTC	CASERRGEGYGYTF
TRBV2	TRBJ2-4	TRBD1	.	TGTGCCAGCAGAGGGGACAGTGAAAACATTCAGTACTTC	CASRGDSENIQYF
TRBV21-1	TRBJ1-4	.	.	TGTGCCAGCAGCAAAGGGGAAGAGGGCCGGCACGAAAAACTGTTTTTT	CASSKGEEGRHEKLFF
TRBV24-1	TRBJ2-2	TRBD1	.	TGTGCCACTCGGAGGACAGGGGACACCGGGGAGCTGTTTTTT	CATRRTGDTGELFF
TRBV15	TRBJ1-4	.	.	TGTGCCACCACCGGGCGGGGGGGTACTAATGAAAAACTGTTTTTT	CATTGRGGTNEKLFF
TRBV10-3	TRBJ1-6	.	.	TGTGCCATCAGTGAGTCCGTCGTCCTCAGTAATTCACCCCTCCACTTT	CAISESVVLSNSPLHF
TRBV7-2	TRBJ1-2	.	once	TGTGCCAGCAGCAAACAGGGCGGCTTAAACAGTGGCTACACCTTC	CASSKQGGLNSGYTF
TRBV5-4	TRBJ2-3	.	.	TGTGCCAGCAGCCGAACCGTGGGGAGTTCGACAGATACGCAGTATTTT	CASSRTVGSSTDTQYF
TRBV4-1	TRBJ1-4	.	.	TGCGCCAGCAGCAACGGACAGACAACTAATGAAAAACTGTTTTTT	CASSNGQTTNEKLFF
TRBV18	TRBJ1-5	TRBD1	.	TGTGCCAGCTCCCCGGACAGGGGAAACAATCAGCCCCAGCATTTT	CASSPDRGNNQPQHF
TRBV6-5	TRBJ2-3	TRBD2	.	TGTGCCAGCAGGGGGACTAGCGGGTTTCCAGATACGCAGTATTTT	CASRGTSGFPDTQYF
TRBV5-6	TRBJ2-2	TRBD2	.	TGTGCCAGCAGCGGCCTGAGGAGTAGCGGGGGCCTTGGAACTGGGGAGCTGTTTTTT	CASSGLRSSGGLGTGELFF
TRBV6-1	TRBJ1-2	.	.	TGTGCCAGCAGTGAAGCCCCCATTCCAGGGTCGAGTGGCTACACCTTC	CASSEAPIPGSSGYTF
TRBV6-5	TRBJ1-3	.	once	TGTGCCAGCAAACCAGGGGTGCGAAACACCATATATTTT	CASKPGVRNTIYF
TRBV5-4	TRBJ2-7	.	.	TGTGCCAGCAGCTCGAGCGGGACATCCAAGCAGTACTTC	CASSSSGTSKQYF
TRBV6-5	TRBJ1-3	.	.	TGTGCCAGCAGTCAGGGAAACTCTGGAAACACCATATATTTT	CASSQGNSGNTIYF
TRBV4-1	TRBJ1-5	TRBD1	once	TGCGCCAGCAGCCAAGAGGACAGGGTCTGGCAGCCCCAGCATTTT	CASSQEDRVWQPQHF
TRBV7-7	TRBJ2-5	.	once	TGTGCTAGCAGCAACCGGGATGAGGAGACCCAGTACTTC	CASSNRDEETQYF